This T cell receptor (beta chain) was obtained from a study of T-cell memory formation after mild COVID-19. Whole-study findings and limits: That cross-reactive memory joined was suggested by some responding clones appearing in pre-infection memory. Later expanders leaned CD4+, whereas day 15 to 85 contracting clones were balanced CD4/CD8.

This CDR3 comprises 13 residues. Trimming pared 6 bases from V and 3 bases from J, leaving 11 bases between. MiXCR was run by TCRdb on the 5' RACE reads, yielding one entry per CDR3 protein. The data hold 150,000 to 200,000 distinct CDR3 sequences, with 11% observed a single time. This clonotype was recorded many times. What it recognizes is unknown. The chain is built from TRBV12-3 or TRBV12-4 and TRBJ1-1, with TRBD1 as a possible D gene (6 bases). This TCR was sampled from a man aged 18 to 29 who had mild COVID-19 (a few samples of this study predate the infection). Cell type and time point are not known. Sequenced material: PBMCs or a T cell subset sorted from them (not recorded which). CDR3 in DNA: TGTGCCAGCAGCTTCACAGGGTACACTGAAGCTTTCTTT. It encodes CASSFTGYTEAFF.